The 29 T cell receptor beta chains listed next were all sequenced from one sample in a study of blood T cells in healthy people across ages. Primers used in a second PCR of about 6 to 12 cycles were a sample-barcoded 5' primer and a J-beta primer mix. TCRdb used MiXCR to reprocess the 5' RACE reads, holding one entry per CDR3 protein. Found here are over 1.5 million distinct CDR3 sequences, around half of them singletons; the top ten hold about 2.1%. Sequenced sample: blood. These receptors were obtained from a woman in her thirties or forties in good health.

The chain has TRBV12-3 or TRBV12-4 and TRBJ2-7; the D gene is possibly TRBD2 (5 bases). The V end lost 3 bases, the J end lost 0 bases, and 9 bases lay between the germline ends. The CDR3 covers 14 residues. The CDR3 reads CASSFGLTSYEQYF. The CDR3 region has the DNA TGTGCCAGCAGTTTCGGACTTACCTCCTACGAGCAGTACTTC.

This clonotype has just one count. The V call is TRBV11-2, the J call TRBJ2-2; the match to TRBD2 covers 9 bases. Trimming cost V 1 base and J 6 bases; bases outside gene matches: 3. CDR3 size: 15 residues. CDR1 and CDR2 from the germline V gene are SGHAT and FQNNGV. CDR3: CASSLVAGGSGELFF. CDR3 sequence (DNA): TGTGCCAGCAGCTTAGTGGCGGGGGGGTCCGGGGAGCTGTTTTTT. Filled out from reference TRBV11-2 and TRBJ2-2, the complete variable domain reads EAGVAQSPRYKIIEKRQSVAFWCNPISGHATLYWYQQILGQGPKLLIQFQNNGVVDDSQLPKDRFSAERLKGVDSTLKIQPAKLEDSAVYLCASSLVAGGSGELFFGEGSRLTVL.

This clonotype has a handful of counts. The chain couples TRBV28 to TRBJ2-1, with D perhaps TRBD2 (5 bases). Trimming removed 4 bases from V and 8 bases from J, with 24 bases in between. Germline V gene sequence: CDR1 MDHEN, CDR2 SYDVKM. This CDR3 is built from 17 residues. CDR3 nucleotide sequence: TGTGCCAGCAGTTCTAACCTGGGGAGCTCTTTGCAGGATGAGCAGTTCTTC. It translates to CASSSNLGSSLQDEQFF.

The chain recombines TRBV15 with TRBJ2-4; 8 bases match TRBD2. The J call may be wrong; the DNA end is better matched by TRBJ2-5. The CDR3 totals 17 residues. CDR1 and CDR2 (germline): LNHNV, YYDKDF (reference sequence). CDR3 sequence (DNA): TGTGCCACCAGCAGAGATTCGCGGGGGGTCCAACAAGAGACCCAGTACTTC. As protein: CATSRDSRGVQQETQYF.

The V gene is TRBV20-1, the J gene TRBJ2-5; TRBD2 might be the D (5 bases). Germline CDR1 and CDR2: DFQATT and SNEGSKA (reference sequence). The ends were cut back, 5 bases at V and 2 bases at J, with 18 bases in the middle. This CDR3 is 15 amino acids long. CDR3 coding DNA: TGCAGTGCTTTCCCTCTAACGGAGGTACAAGAGACCCAGTACTTC. Protein product: CSAFPLTEVQETQYF.

This chain joins TRBV7-2 and TRBJ1-5; D is ambiguous. V was trimmed by 4 bases and J by 10 bases, leaving 11 bases between them. CDR3 size: 12 residues. Germline V gene data show CDR1 as SGHTA and CDR2 as FQGNSA. The CDR3 DNA reads TGTGCCAGCAGCTCCGCGCGTGACCCCCAGCATTTT. It is translated as CASSSARDPQHF. The full variable domain, in which reference TRBV7-2 and TRBJ1-5 provide the parts outside the CDR3, is GAGVSQSPSNKVTEKGKDVELRCDPISGHTALYWYRQSLGQGLEFLIYFQGNSAPDKSGLPSDRFSAERTGGSVSTLTIQRTQQEDSAVYLCASSSARDPQHFGDGTRLSIL.

Only a few counts were recorded for this clonotype. The CDR3 loop is CASSKDPSPLHF. The CDR3 DNA reads TGTGCCAGCAGTAAGGACCCATCACCCCTCCACTTT. The chain recombines TRBV28 with TRBJ1-6; unclear D gene. V was cut by 5 bases and J by 10 bases, with 9 bases left in between. The CDR3 loop spans 12 amino acids. The V gene's germline CDR1 is MDHEN and CDR2 SYDVKM.

The chain employs TRBV6-2 or TRBV6-3 and TRBJ2-5; 10 positions match TRBD2. The V gene end was trimmed by 6 bases and the J gene end by 7 bases; junction bases not matched to a gene: 11. In germline, CDR1 is MNHEY, CDR2 SVGEGT. The CDR3 is made up of 15 amino acids. The CDR3 nucleotides are TGTGCCAGCAGCCCAGGGACTAGCGTTCTACGGACCCAGTACTTC. Protein: CASSPGTSVLRTQYF.

This chain links TRBV5-6 with TRBJ1-5; TRBD1 agrees at 10 bases. From germline, CDR1 is SGHDT and CDR2 YYEEEE. CDR3 length equals 13 residues. J lost 8 bases, V lost 4 bases, and 3 bases had no gene match. CDR3 sequence: CASSQGQGKPQHF. In nucleotides, the CDR3 is TGTGCCAGCAGCCAGGGACAGGGGAAGCCCCAGCATTTT. The variable domain in full, completed from reference TRBV5-6 and TRBJ1-5, reads DAGVTQSPTHLIKTRGQQVTLRCSPKSGHDTVSWYQQALGQGPQFIFQYYEEEERQRGNFPDRFSGHQFPNYSSELNVNALLLGDSALYLCASSQGQGKPQHFGDGTRLSIL.

The chain recombines TRBV3-1 with TRBJ2-1; TRBD1 matches at 7 bases. This CDR3 comprises 14 residues. V was clipped by 4 bases and J by 13 bases; unmatched bases: 13. Germline-derived CDR1 and CDR2 are LGHDT and YNNKEL (reference sequence). The CDR3 loop is CASSPHRGLQTQFF. The CDR3 DNA follows: TGTGCCAGCAGCCCTCACAGGGGCCTCCAGACCCAGTTCTTC.

On this clonotype: The junction departs from the called germline gene at one end, perhaps through a read error. This chain connects TRBV3-1 to TRBJ1-2; TRBD1 agrees at 7 bases. This CDR3 comprises 14 residues. Germline V gives CDR1 LGHDT, CDR2 YNNKEL (reference sequence). CDR3: CVSSHSTGTYGYTF. The CDR3 nucleotides read TGTGTCAGCAGCCACTCGACAGGGACCTATGGCTACACCTTC.

The genes are TRBV7-2 and TRBJ1-3; D is unresolved. V dropped 7 bases and J dropped 0 bases, with 4 bases sitting between them. CDR1 and CDR2 (germline): SGHTA, FQGNSA. The CDR3 contains 12 residues. The CDR3 reads CASKGSGNTIYF. The DNA of the CDR3 is TGTGCCAGCAAAGGCTCTGGAAACACCATATATTTT.

The chain carries TRBV15 and TRBJ2-2; D perhaps matches TRBD2 (6 bases). V shed 5 bases and J shed 0 bases, with 10 bases lying between them. The germline gives CDR1 LNHNV, CDR2 YYDKDF (reference sequence). This CDR3 spans 15 amino acids. The CDR3 nucleotides read TGTGCCACCAGCGAACGGGGGACGAACACCGGGGAGCTGTTTTTT. It specifies CATSERGTNTGELFF.

This sequence joins TRBV5-1 and TRBJ2-3; 10 bases agree with TRBD1. This CDR3 comprises 15 residues. V trimming: 0 bases; J trimming: 4 bases; junction bases outside the gene matches: 2. Germline V CDR1 and CDR2: SGHRS, YFSETQ. The CDR3 loop is CASSLVGQGADTQYF. CDR3 in DNA: TGCGCCAGCAGCTTGGTCGGACAGGGGGCAGATACGCAGTATTTT.

The V gene is TRBV4-3, the J gene TRBJ2-3; 8 positions agree with TRBD2. The ends lost 0 bases at V and 5 bases at J; junction bases unmatched: 10. Germline V CDR1 and CDR2: LGHNA, YSLEER. The CDR3 length is 17 residues. CDR3: CASSQEAGGGFGDTQYF. The CDR3 DNA reads TGCGCCAGCAGCCAAGAGGCCGGGGGGGGCTTTGGAGATACGCAGTATTTT.

The chain combines TRBV6-6 with TRBJ1-2; 7 bases match TRBD1. Trimming at V came to 6 bases and at J to 8 bases, leaving 9 bases not matched to a gene. Per germline, CDR1 MNHNY and CDR2 SVGAGI (reference sequence). CDR3 length equals 13 residues. CDR3 sequence (DNA): TGTGCCAGCAGAAGACAGGGTGTTGGGGGCTACACCTTC. Its protein product is CASRRQGVGGYTF.

This clonotype showed up just a few times. The J gene is TRBJ2-7, the V gene TRBV5-1; D gene uncertain. There are 12 residues in the CDR3. Germline values: CDR1 SGHRS, CDR2 YFSETQ. Trimming cost V 1 base and J 6 bases, with 8 bases left between them. CDR3 sequence reads: CASSLSEAEQYF. The CDR3 nucleotides are TGCGCCAGCAGCTTGTCAGAGGCCGAGCAGTACTTC.

A remark on this clonotype: The junction and the germline gene differ at one end; a read error may be behind it. The chain employs TRBV12-3 or TRBV12-4 and TRBJ2-3; 8 bases line up with TRBD2. The CDR3 has 14 amino acids. CDR3: CATGSGVGTDMQYF. DNA for the CDR3: TGTGCCACCGGTAGCGGGGTCGGCACAGATATGCAGTATTTT.

The chain recombines TRBV3-1 with TRBJ2-5, with D perhaps matching TRBD2 (5 bases). Trimming stripped 0 bases from V and 9 bases from J, with 14 bases between. Per germline, CDR1 LGHDT and CDR2 YNNKEL (reference sequence). This CDR3 contains 14 residues. This CDR3 is CASSQEGRVEPQYF. The CDR3 bases are TGTGCCAGCAGCCAAGAAGGGCGGGTCGAGCCCCAGTACTTC.

The gene calls are TRBV5-1 and TRBJ2-1; D is perhaps TRBD1 (6 bases). From germline, CDR1 is SGHRS and CDR2 YFSETQ. V dropped 0 bases and J dropped 5 bases, with 18 bases sitting between them. The CDR3 consists of 17 residues. CDR3 sequence (DNA): TGCGCCAGCAGCTTGGAGGGCTCGGGACATACTAACAATGAGCAGTTCTTC. As protein: CASSLEGSGHTNNEQFF.

The chain has TRBV4-1 and TRBJ2-7, with a possible D match to TRBD1 (6 bases). TRBJ2-5 matches the DNA end more closely, so the J call is doubtful. This CDR3 has 16 amino acids. Germline CDR1 MGHRA, CDR2 YSYEKL. The DNA of the CDR3 is TGCGCCAGCAGCCAGCCAGGGGCAACCTCATGGGAGACCCAGTACTTC. Amino acids: CASSQPGATSWETQYF.

This clonotype was picked up a small number of times. This chain links TRBV10-1 with TRBJ2-5, with 10 bases aligning to TRBD1. Germline values: CDR1 WNHNN, CDR2 SYGVQD (reference sequence). There are 15 residues in the CDR3. The J segment lost 4 bases and the V segment lost 4 bases, leaving 6 bases of the junction unmatched. The CDR3 sequence is CASSGGQGGAETQYF. The DNA of the CDR3 is TGCGCCAGCAGTGGAGGACAGGGGGGCGCAGAGACCCAGTACTTC.

As DNA, the CDR3 is TGTGCCAGCACCCCCGGGACAGGGAATGAGCAGTTCTTC. Protein product: CASTPGTGNEQFF. The chain carries TRBV27 and TRBJ2-1, with TRBD1 identical over 9 bases. The V and J ends lost 7 bases and 7 bases, in that order; junction bases with no gene match: 5. The V gene's germline CDR1 is MNHEY and CDR2 SMNVEV (reference sequence). There are 13 residues in the CDR3.

The chain combines TRBV2 with TRBJ2-1, with 10 bases aligning to TRBD2. The CDR3 loop spans 17 amino acids. V dropped 4 bases and J dropped 0; count of bases not matched to a gene: 6. Germline values: CDR1 SNHLY, CDR2 FYNNEI. The CDR3 reads CASSAASGGRSYNEQFF. The CDR3 DNA is TGTGCCAGCAGTGCGGCTAGCGGGGGCCGCTCCTACAATGAGCAGTTCTTC.

The gene calls are TRBV28 and TRBJ2-5; 10 nucleotides agree with TRBD1. The J call may be faulty, since TRBJ2-1 better matches the DNA end. There are 19 residues in the CDR3. The germline CDR1 and CDR2 sequences are MDHEN and SYDVKM. CDR3 in amino acids: CASSLNPRSGQGDQETQFF. CDR3 in DNA: TGTGCCAGCAGTTTAAACCCCCGTTCAGGACAGGGGGACCAAGAGACCCAGTTCTTC.

The table lists this clonotype with a few counts. The CDR3 spells CASSPGMVEQYF. The CDR3 nucleotides are TGTGCCAGCAGCCCAGGGATGGTAGAGCAGTACTTC. The rearrangement joins TRBV7-2 to TRBJ2-5, with D tentatively TRBD1 (5 bases). Germline V gene data show CDR1 as SGHTA and CDR2 as FQGNSA. The V and J ends lost 5 bases and 11 bases respectively, with 15 bases between them. The CDR3 runs to 12 residues.

The chain carries TRBV4-3 and TRBJ1-5, with D perhaps matching TRBD1 (6 bases). CDR3 length: 15 residues. Germline CDR1 LGHNA, CDR2 YSLEER. V was shortened by 2 bases and J by 5 bases, with 13 bases between the two germline ends. DNA for the CDR3: TGCGCCAGCAGCCAAATTACAGGGCCCGATCAGCCCCAGCATTTT. This codes for CASSQITGPDQPQHF.

Only a few counts were recorded for this clonotype. CDR3 in DNA: TGTGCCAGCAGTTTATTTGGACAGGGGGCGCAAAATGAGCAGTTCTTC. This sequence encodes CASSLFGQGAQNEQFF. This chain connects TRBV28 to TRBJ2-1, with 11 bases aligning to TRBD1. Germline V gene sequence: CDR1 MDHEN, CDR2 SYDVKM. With 1 base clipped from V and 7 bases from J, the junction kept 6 bases outside the gene matches. This CDR3 comprises 16 residues.

This clonotype was detected a few times. The chain recombines TRBV6-5 with TRBJ1-6; 10 nucleotides line up with TRBD1. The germline V gene encodes CDR1 MNHEY and CDR2 SVGAGI. The CDR3 runs 16 residues. Trimming removed 6 bases from V and 6 bases from J; junction bases left unmatched: 8. Here the CDR3 reads CASRQIRDRGNSPLHF. For the CDR3, the DNA is TGTGCCAGCAGGCAGATCCGGGACAGGGGTAATTCACCCCTCCACTTT.